This is a list of T cell receptor beta chains from one sample in a study of T cells in Graves' hyperthyroidism and ophthalmopathy. TCRdb ran MiXCR on the multiplex PCR reads and lists one entry per CDR3 protein. The table shows hundreds of thousands of distinct CDR3 sequences, with around 20% occurring only once. Sample: blood. Receptors originate from a middle-aged man with Graves' ophthalmopathy. The CDR3 runs from the conserved cysteine through the conserved F or W. The D gene is left open where the match is weak. Clone size is not always given. Where it is, it says once, few, many or a class for expanded clones.

NA	TRBV18	TRBD1	TRBJ2-2	CASSQGQTVNTGELFF	TGTGCCAGCTCTCAGGGACAGACAGTGAACACCGGGGAGCTGTTTTTT
few	TRBV29-1	NA	TRBJ2-5	CSVEARETQYF	TGCAGCGTTGAGGCCCGGGAGACCCAGTACTTC
NA	TRBV6-1	TRBD2	TRBJ2-3	CASSEASGSYTQYF	TGTGCCAGCAGTGAAGCTAGCGGGAGTTATACGCAGTATTTT
many	TRBV30	TRBD1	TRBJ1-4	CAWSGDSKNEKLFF	TGTGCCTGGAGTGGGGACAGCAAGAATGAAAAACTGTTTTTT
few	TRBV28	NA	TRBJ1-2	CASTDSSYGYTF	TGTGCCAGCACAGACAGCTCCTATGGCTACACCTTC
NA	TRBV6-2/TRBV6-3	TRBD2	TRBJ2-5	CASTRLGTSRETQYF	TGTGCCAGCACCCGACTTGGGACTAGCAGGGAGACCCAGTACTTC
NA	TRBV5-4	NA	TRBJ1-2	CASSMDASGGYTF	TGTGCCAGCAGCATGGACGCGAGTGGGGGCTACACCTTC
few	TRBV27	NA	TRBJ1-2	CASSPRGSGGYTF	TGTGCCAGCAGTCCCAGGGGTTCGGGTGGCTACACCTTC
NA	TRBV10-3	NA	TRBJ2-7	CAISDTTPPTYEQYF	TGTGCCATCAGTGATACGACCCCGCCCACCTACGAGCAGTACTTC
NA	TRBV29-1	TRBD1	TRBJ2-1	CSVSQGANSYNEQFF	TGCAGCGTTTCACAGGGGGCTAATTCCTACAATGAGCAGTTCTTC
NA	TRBV6-1	TRBD1	TRBJ2-5	CASSLNRDRVKTQYF	TGTGCCAGCAGCTTAAACCGGGACAGGGTGAAGACCCAGTACTTC
few	TRBV7-9	TRBD1	TRBJ2-7	CASSFPGQGISYEQYF	TGTGCCAGCAGCTTCCCAGGACAGGGAATCTCCTACGAGCAGTACTTC
many	TRBV11-2	NA	TRBJ2-5	CASRTIRVGRNLGETQYF	TGTGCCAGCAGAACCATTAGGGTTGGCCGAAACTTGGGAGAGACCCAGTACTTC
many	TRBV5-1	NA	TRBJ2-3	CASSLGFQEDTQYF	TGCGCCAGCAGCTTGGGGTTTCAAGAGGATACGCAGTATTTT
NA	TRBV12-3/TRBV12-4	TRBD1	TRBJ1-1	CASSFNLLSDRGRELGTEAFF	TGTGCCAGCAGTTTTAATTTGTTGTCGGACAGGGGGCGTGAATTGGGCACTGAAGCTTTCTTT
NA	TRBV2	TRBD1	TRBJ2-5	CASQDRAPQTQYF	TGTGCCAGCCAGGACAGGGCACCTCAGACCCAGTACTTC
many	TRBV6-5	NA	TRBJ1-2	CASSYHPSTPKWRGYTF	TGTGCCAGCAGTTACCACCCATCCACGCCCAAGTGGAGAGGCTACACCTTC
many	TRBV18	NA	TRBJ2-3	CASTRGGVGTDTQYF	TGTGCCAGCACCCGGGGTGGGGTCGGCACAGATACGCAGTATTTT
few	TRBV27	NA	TRBJ2-1	CASTPRGGLGHEQFF	TGTGCCAGCACCCCGAGGGGAGGATTGGGGCATGAGCAGTTCTTC
many	TRBV3-1	NA	TRBJ2-7	CASSQGRIGRISYEQYF	TGTGCCAGCAGCCAAGGGAGGATAGGCCGAATATCCTACGAGCAGTACTTC
many	TRBV18	NA	TRBJ2-7	CASSESTGSYEQYF	TGTGCCAGCTCAGAATCGACAGGCTCCTACGAGCAGTACTTC
NA	TRBV3-1	NA	TRBJ1-1	CASSQYGTFRTEAFF	TGTGCCAGCAGCCAATACGGGACATTTAGAACTGAAGCTTTCTTT
many	TRBV11-3	NA	TRBJ2-1	CASSSPPGWRQFF	TGTGCCAGCAGCTCACCTCCAGGGTGGAGGCAGTTCTTC
NA	TRBV9	NA	TRBJ1-2	CASSVEGGAGGYTF	TGTGCCAGCAGCGTAGAAGGCGGCGCGGGTGGCTACACCTTC
many	TRBV5-1	NA	TRBJ2-5	CASSLAGRGGTETQYF	TGCGCCAGCAGCTTGGCTGGCAGGGGAGGTACGGAGACCCAGTACTTC
once	TRBV28	NA	TRBJ2-6	CASSFLGTGANVLTF	TGTGCCAGCAGTTTCCTAGGGACCGGGGCCAACGTCCTGACTTTC
NA	TRBV9	TRBD2	TRBJ2-7	CASSVRSGSSRYEQYF	TGTGCCAGCAGCGTCCGTAGCGGGAGTTCCCGTTACGAGCAGTACTTC
NA	TRBV20-1	NA	TRBJ1-4	CSARDHLYTEKLFF	TGCAGTGCTAGAGATCACTTATATACGGAAAAACTGTTTTTT
NA	TRBV12-3/TRBV12-4	NA	TRBJ2-7	CASRGDVNSYEQYF	TGTGCCAGCCGAGGGGACGTAAACTCCTACGAGCAGTACTTC
many	TRBV6-1	NA	TRBJ2-7	CASSRAEAYEQYF	TGTGCCAGCAGTCGGGCGGAGGCCTACGAGCAGTACTTC
NA	TRBV19	NA	TRBJ1-1	CASRGATRNTEAFF	TGTGCCAGTAGAGGGGCAACACGGAACACTGAAGCTTTCTTT
many	TRBV2	NA	TRBJ2-1	CASKGGVGYNEQFF	TGTGCCAGCAAGGGCGGGGTAGGCTACAATGAGCAGTTCTTC
few	TRBV6-1	TRBD1	TRBJ2-3	CASTTGDRGNTDTQYF	TGTGCCTCTACAACCGGGGACAGGGGAAACACAGATACGCAGTATTTT
many	TRBV28	NA	TRBJ2-7	CASSAPGRDNEQYF	TGTGCCAGCAGTGCCCCGGGCAGGGATAACGAGCAGTACTTC
many	TRBV24-1	TRBD2	TRBJ2-5	CATASGRLETQYF	TGTGCCACCGCTAGCGGGAGGCTAGAGACCCAGTACTTC
many	TRBV5-1	NA	TRBJ2-1	CASSLGWSGSYNEQFF	TGCGCCAGCAGCTTGGGATGGAGCGGGTCCTACAATGAGCAGTTCTTC
once	TRBV20-1	TRBD2	TRBJ2-7	CSAPTAGGPSYEQYF	TGCAGTGCCCCGACAGCGGGAGGGCCTTCCTACGAGCAGTACTTC
many	TRBV7-2	NA	TRBJ1-2	CASSPPSYGDDGYTF	TGTGCCAGCAGTCCTCCGAGTTATGGGGATGATGGCTACACCTTC
NA	TRBV30	NA	TRBJ1-1	CAWSAWGTQQNTEAFF	TGTGCCTGGAGTGCCTGGGGGACACAGCAGAACACTGAAGCTTTCTTT
NA	TRBV4-1	NA	TRBJ2-5	CASSQVGYQETQYF	TGCGCCAGCAGCCAAGTTGGGTACCAAGAGACCCAGTACTTC
NA	TRBV2	TRBD2	TRBJ2-7	CASSSRPGTSGRAGEQYF	TGTGCCAGCAGTTCCAGACCGGGGACTAGCGGGAGGGCGGGCGAGCAGTACTTC
few	TRBV19	NA	TRBJ1-5	CASSIDSAGNQPQHF	TGTGCCAGTAGTATAGATAGTGCGGGCAATCAGCCCCAGCATTTT